These T cell receptor beta chains were read from a single sample in a study of cytomegalovirus exposure and HLA in healthy donors. Sequencing was performed with immunoSEQ multiplex PCR; in TCRdb, only in-frame clones are kept and a portion is missing. The listing contains over 80,000 clones. Sequenced: PBMCs. Source of these receptors: a girl between 10 and 17 years old in good health and CMV-seropositive. CDR3s include the opening cysteine and the closing phenylalanine or tryptophan. The D gene is left open where the match is weak.

>TRBV30|TRBD2|TRBJ2-3
TGTGCCTGGAGTGTAGAGTTGGGACTAGCGGGGCAAAGCACAGATACGCAGTATTTT
CAWSVELGLAGQSTDTQYF
>TRBV6-1|TRBD2|TRBJ2-5
TGTGCCAGCACCGGGACTAGCGGGTGGCGGGAGACCCAGTACTTC
CASTGTSGWRETQYF
>TRBV4-1|-|TRBJ1-2
TGCGCCAGCAGCCCCAACCGAAGACAGGCTAACTATGGCTACACCTTC
CASSPNRRQANYGYTF
>TRBV29-1|-|TRBJ2-5
TGCAGCGTTGAACTTGGGACTGCGGAAGCCCAGTACTTC
CSVELGTAEAQYF
>TRBV5-6|-|TRBJ2-4
TGTGCCAGCAGCCGGGGGAGCGCGAGGGACATTCAGTACTTC
CASSRGSARDIQYF
>TRBV18|-|TRBJ2-2
TGTGCCAGCTCACCACCAAGCCTGACCGGGGAGCTGTTTTTT
CASSPPSLTGELFF
>TRBV6-5|-|TRBJ1-6
TGTGCCAGCAGTCGCCGACAGCTCTATAATTCACCCCTCCACTTT
CASSRRQLYNSPLHF
>TRBV29-1|-|TRBJ2-2
TGCAGCGTTGAACCCCGGGAAAGGGTGCTCGGGGAGCTGTTTTTT
CSVEPRERVLGELFF
>TRBV5-1|-|TRBJ1-6
TGCGCCAGCAGATGGGGAGGGGTGGATTCACCCCTCCACTTT
CASRWGGVDSPLHF
>TRBV25-1|TRBD1|TRBJ1-1
TGTGCCAGCAGGATGACAGGGGGACACACTGAAGCTTTCTTT
CASRMTGGHTEAFF
>TRBV7-2|TRBD1|TRBJ1-1
TGTGCCAGCACCCCACAAGGGGGGACAGGGGGCACTGAAGCTTTCTTT
CASTPQGGTGGTEAFF